Listed below are T cell receptor beta chains from one sample, sequenced in a study of blood T cell repertoires in COVID-19. The repertoire was sequenced with immunoSEQ multiplex PCR; TCRdb's copy has only in-frame clones and lacks some. The sample records under 150,000 clones, around nine tenths being singletons. The specimen was PBMCs or T cells enriched from blood (not recorded which). The receptors were sampled from a woman aged 30 to 39 with acute COVID-19. CDR3s include the opening cysteine and the closing phenylalanine or tryptophan. Fields, in order: CDR3 DNA, CDR3 protein, D gene, J gene, CDR3 length, clone size, V gene. D genes are given only for firm matches. Clone sizes are given selectively: once, few, many, or a class where the clone is expanded.

CDR3nt: TGTGCCAGCAGCCGGGAAGGGAGCTCCTACGAGCAGTACTTC
CDR3aa: CASSREGSSYEQYF
d_gene: .
j_gene: TRBJ2-7
len: 14
abundance: .
v_gene: TRBV7-9

CDR3nt: TGTGCCTGGAGTGTAACAGTCTCCTACGAGCAGTACTTC
CDR3aa: CAWSVTVSYEQYF
d_gene: .
j_gene: TRBJ2-7
len: 13
abundance: .
v_gene: TRBV30

CDR3nt: TGTGCCAGCAGTTACGACAGATTCTATGGCTACACCTTC
CDR3aa: CASSYDRFYGYTF
d_gene: .
j_gene: TRBJ1-2
len: 13
abundance: .
v_gene: TRBV6-5

CDR3nt: TGTGCCAGCAGTTTAACAGCCGGGGGACCAGATACGCAGTATTTT
CDR3aa: CASSLTAGGPDTQYF
d_gene: .
j_gene: TRBJ2-3
len: 15
abundance: .
v_gene: TRBV28

CDR3nt: TGTGCCAGTAGTATAGCCCCTGGTTGGGGCTTGGCCGATGGCTACACCTTC
CDR3aa: CASSIAPGWGLADGYTF
d_gene: .
j_gene: TRBJ1-2
len: 17
abundance: .
v_gene: TRBV19

CDR3nt: TGCGCCAGCAGCCAAGAGGGCGAGCGGGAAGCTTTCTTT
CDR3aa: CASSQEGEREAFF
d_gene: .
j_gene: TRBJ1-1
len: 13
abundance: .
v_gene: TRBV4-3

CDR3nt: TGTGCCAGCAGCTTAGAATCCGTGCAGGGTTACGAGCAGTACTTC
CDR3aa: CASSLESVQGYEQYF
d_gene: .
j_gene: TRBJ2-7
len: 15
abundance: .
v_gene: TRBV11-2

CDR3nt: TGTGCCAGCGCGTCAGGGGGTAACTCTGAAGCTTTCTTT
CDR3aa: CASASGGNSEAFF
d_gene: TRBD1
j_gene: TRBJ1-1
len: 13
abundance: once
v_gene: TRBV2

CDR3nt: TGCGCCAGCAGCTCGAGCGGGGTTAGCTCCTACAATGAGCAGTTCTTC
CDR3aa: CASSSSGVSSYNEQFF
d_gene: TRBD2
j_gene: TRBJ2-1
len: 16
abundance: .
v_gene: TRBV5-1

CDR3nt: TGTGCCATCAGTGGAAAAAAGGGGACTAGCGGTGACTCCTACGAGCAGTACTTC
CDR3aa: CAISGKKGTSGDSYEQYF
d_gene: TRBD2
j_gene: TRBJ2-7
len: 18
abundance: .
v_gene: TRBV10-3

CDR3nt: TGTGCCAGCAGCTTAGCGACCAGCGGGAGCCTCTCCTACAATGAGCAGTTCTTC
CDR3aa: CASSLATSGSLSYNEQFF
d_gene: TRBD2
j_gene: TRBJ2-1
len: 18
abundance: .
v_gene: TRBV7-6

CDR3nt: TGTGCCAGCAGGGAGACAGCCACCTACTCCTATAATTCACCCCTCCACTTT
CDR3aa: CASRETATYSYNSPLHF
d_gene: .
j_gene: TRBJ1-6
len: 17
abundance: few
v_gene: TRBV28

CDR3nt: TGTGCCAGCAGCTTGGAAGAGTCAGGCAGTGTAAGAGATACGCAGTATTTT
CDR3aa: CASSLEESGSVRDTQYF
d_gene: .
j_gene: TRBJ2-3
len: 17
abundance: once
v_gene: TRBV5-5

CDR3nt: TGTGCCAGCAGCTTAGACTCGGGACAAAACACAGATACGCAGTATTTT
CDR3aa: CASSLDSGQNTDTQYF
d_gene: .
j_gene: TRBJ2-3
len: 16
abundance: .
v_gene: TRBV7-9

CDR3nt: TGTGCCAGCGGTCAGGGGAACACTGAAGCTTTCTTT
CDR3aa: CASGQGNTEAFF
d_gene: .
j_gene: TRBJ1-1
len: 12
abundance: .
v_gene: TRBV28

CDR3nt: TGCGCCAGCAGCATTCAGGGTTACGAGCAGTACTTC
CDR3aa: CASSIQGYEQYF
d_gene: .
j_gene: TRBJ2-7
len: 12
abundance: .
v_gene: TRBV5-1

CDR3nt: TGTGCCAGCAGTCCGCGGGGGGACCCCGGTGAGAATGGCTACACCTTC
CDR3aa: CASSPRGDPGENGYTF
d_gene: .
j_gene: TRBJ1-2
len: 16
abundance: few
v_gene: TRBV27

CDR3nt: TGTGCCAGCAGAGGACTAGCGGTCGACACCGGGGAGCTGTTTTTT
CDR3aa: CASRGLAVDTGELFF
d_gene: TRBD2
j_gene: TRBJ2-2
len: 15
abundance: once
v_gene: TRBV25-1

CDR3nt: TGTGCCAGCAGTTACTTGGTCCTAGGAGGGTCCTACGAGCAGTACTTC
CDR3aa: CASSYLVLGGSYEQYF
d_gene: .
j_gene: TRBJ2-7
len: 16
abundance: .
v_gene: TRBV6-5

CDR3nt: TGTGCCAGCAGTGATTGGGGGCTGGGAAATTCACCCCTCCACTTT
CDR3aa: CASSDWGLGNSPLHF
d_gene: .
j_gene: TRBJ1-6
len: 15
abundance: .
v_gene: TRBV2

CDR3nt: TGTGCCAGCAGTTATCCGAACGGGGGCGAGCAGTACTTC
CDR3aa: CASSYPNGGEQYF
d_gene: .
j_gene: TRBJ2-7
len: 13
abundance: .
v_gene: TRBV6-2/TRBV6-3

CDR3nt: TGTGCCAGCAGCTTGGGTCTCACAGGAGCCCAAGAGACCCAGTACTTC
CDR3aa: CASSLGLTGAQETQYF
d_gene: .
j_gene: TRBJ2-5
len: 16
abundance: .
v_gene: TRBV5-4

CDR3nt: TGTGCCAGCGCTCCGGGAGGAAACTACGAGCAGTACTTC
CDR3aa: CASAPGGNYEQYF
d_gene: TRBD2
j_gene: TRBJ2-7
len: 13
abundance: .
v_gene: TRBV3-1/TRBV3-2

CDR3nt: TGTGCCAGCGGGGAAAGGGGCCCCTGGATGAGGAATGAGCAGTTCTTC
CDR3aa: CASGERGPWMRNEQFF
d_gene: .
j_gene: TRBJ2-1
len: 16
abundance: once
v_gene: TRBV7-9

CDR3nt: TGTGCCAGCAGCTTAGCGGTCGCCTACGGGCAGTACTTC
CDR3aa: CASSLAVAYGQYF
d_gene: .
j_gene: TRBJ2-7
len: 13
abundance: .
v_gene: TRBV7-3

CDR3nt: TGTGCCAGCAGACAAGACAGTTATCAGCCCCAGCATTTT
CDR3aa: CASRQDSYQPQHF
d_gene: .
j_gene: TRBJ1-5
len: 13
abundance: .
v_gene: TRBV28

CDR3nt: TGTGCCAGCAGTTTAAACCCTTCGGCAACTAATGAAAAACTGTTTTTT
CDR3aa: CASSLNPSATNEKLFF
d_gene: .
j_gene: TRBJ1-4
len: 16
abundance: .
v_gene: TRBV28

CDR3nt: TGTGCCAGCAGTTCCGGGACTAGCGAAGGCACAGATACGCAGTATTTT
CDR3aa: CASSSGTSEGTDTQYF
d_gene: TRBD2
j_gene: TRBJ2-3
len: 16
abundance: .
v_gene: TRBV28

CDR3nt: TGTGCCAGCAGTTACACCAAGGGAGTGGAAGCTTTCTTT
CDR3aa: CASSYTKGVEAFF
d_gene: .
j_gene: TRBJ1-1
len: 13
abundance: few
v_gene: TRBV6-2/TRBV6-3

CDR3nt: TGTGCCAGCTCACCGGACAGGGAAGAGACCCAGTACTTC
CDR3aa: CASSPDREETQYF
d_gene: TRBD1
j_gene: TRBJ2-5
len: 13
abundance: .
v_gene: TRBV18

CDR3nt: TGTGCCACCAGCAGAGATTATGGACAGGGGGAAGCTTTCTTT
CDR3aa: CATSRDYGQGEAFF
d_gene: TRBD1
j_gene: TRBJ1-1
len: 14
abundance: .
v_gene: TRBV15

CDR3nt: TGCAGCGTTGGACAGGGGCTAAGAGAGACCCAGTACTTC
CDR3aa: CSVGQGLRETQYF
d_gene: TRBD1
j_gene: TRBJ2-5
len: 13
abundance: .
v_gene: TRBV29-1

CDR3nt: TGTGCCAGCAGCTTAGGGGCTAGCGGGAGTAGAGATGAGCAGTTCTTC
CDR3aa: CASSLGASGSRDEQFF
d_gene: TRBD2
j_gene: TRBJ2-1
len: 16
abundance: .
v_gene: TRBV11-3

CDR3nt: TGTGCCAGCAGCTCTCTCGGGGGAGAGCAGCCCCAGCATTTT
CDR3aa: CASSSLGGEQPQHF
d_gene: .
j_gene: TRBJ1-5
len: 14
abundance: .
v_gene: TRBV7-8

CDR3nt: TGTGCCAGCAGCCCCCAATTGGACACAAACAATGAGCAGTTCTTC
CDR3aa: CASSPQLDTNNEQFF
d_gene: .
j_gene: TRBJ2-1
len: 15
abundance: .
v_gene: TRBV28

CDR3nt: TGTGCCAGCAGTCTCTCGTCGTCGGGCTATGGCTACACCTTC
CDR3aa: CASSLSSSGYGYTF
d_gene: .
j_gene: TRBJ1-2
len: 14
abundance: .
v_gene: TRBV28

CDR3nt: TGTGCCAGCAGCCGTAGACTAGCCTACGAGCAGTACTTC
CDR3aa: CASSRRLAYEQYF
d_gene: .
j_gene: TRBJ2-7
len: 13
abundance: .
v_gene: TRBV7-2

CDR3nt: TGTGCCAGCTCTGGACAGGGGAACGCGCTTAATGAAAAACTGTTTTTT
CDR3aa: CASSGQGNALNEKLFF
d_gene: TRBD1
j_gene: TRBJ1-4
len: 16
abundance: .
v_gene: TRBV18

CDR3nt: TGTGCCTGGAGCGCCGGCTGGTTGGCAGACTTGAACACTGAAGCTTTCTTT
CDR3aa: CAWSAGWLADLNTEAFF
d_gene: .
j_gene: TRBJ1-1
len: 17
abundance: .
v_gene: TRBV30